The sequence of this T cell receptor (beta chain) was determined in a study of blood T cell repertoires in COVID-19. Study-level background: Sources were T cells, B-cell-depleted T cells, or PBMCs; the material itself was cDNA or gDNA.

Deletions cut 5 bases from V and 1 base from J, with 11 bases between. In germline, CDR1 is SEHNR, CDR2 FQNEAQ (reference sequence). This CDR3 spans 14 amino acids. As handled by the study authors: Quantification of nucleated cells was approximated via reference gene primer amplification. Profiled with immunoSEQ multiplex PCR; TCRdb holds only in-frame clones, not every one. The V and J calls and the clone size are those of that table, but D and trimming were determined from the DNA. Found here are 55,000 to 75,000 clones, approximately 86% of them singletons; the top ten hold about 7%. Specimen: peripheral blood. V usage is TRBV7-9 and J usage is TRBJ1-1, with a weak D call TRBD1 (5 bases). The sequence came from a human donor with active COVID-19. The donor label of this sample is uncertain. The CDR3 nucleotides read TGTGCCAGCAGCCCAGGACAAGGGAACACTGAAGCTTTCTTT. This sequence encodes CASSPGQGNTEAFF.